This T cell receptor (beta chain) was recovered during a study of cytomegalovirus exposure and HLA in healthy donors (dated by TCRdb to about 2017). About the study as a whole: An earlier analysis of approximately 640 of the donors reported 276 Gb of sequence data and 117 million unique TCR beta sequences from 150 million to 200 million T cells. About 280 gigabases of sequencing data and around 87 million unique TCR sequences were included in an early release covering about 600 HLA-typed donors. Of the approximately 400 genotyped donors, about 80% fell in the genetic ancestry cluster associated with self-reported Caucasian donors. The study aimed to test whether signatures of past pathogen exposure could be identified by cataloging public T cell receptors. Using immunosequencing, the study profiled T cell repertoires from 500 to 800 subjects and related those repertoires to cytomegalovirus serostatus. Besides the first cohort of 666 subjects, a separate validation cohort made up of 120 or so different subjects was used. High-throughput TCR immunosequencing, statistical association of individual TCRs with disease status, and machine learning were combined to predict cytomegalovirus infection status. A later analysis re-examined previously published TCR beta repertoires from 600 to 700 donors and added high-resolution HLA genotyping to investigate patterns of TCR occurrence. Rather than using new phenotypic data, the later analysis identified candidate immune exposures from TCR beta sequences and from how often those sequences occurred across donors. To decide whether each TCR beta V gene segment behaved as functional or pseudogenic, an earlier analysis of some 600 of the donors relied on high-throughput TCR beta sequencing. Donor age, sex, ethnicity and CMV serostatus were collected together with the repertoire data. Genome-wide SNP genotypes for about 55% of the 666 donors were used in a later genetic analysis, which treated that subset as a discovery cohort. Every repertoire in the discovery cohort had been generated on one and the same sequencing platform. Class I and class II HLA loci were covered by the typing at four-digit resolution. The number of typed donors differed by locus: roughly 629-630 for A, B, C, DRB1 and DQB1; about 520 for DQA1; 606 for DPA1; and some 450 for DPB1. A handful of DR-DQ haplotypes were handled as single units for association and clustering because linkage in the cohort was strong. On average, roughly 200,000 unique TCR beta nucleotide sequences were sequenced per donor among 300 to 500 genotyped donors of the cohort, with about 17% of those sequences being non-productive. General conclusions and limits of the study: Roughly 17 rarely observed V segments, including chromosome 9 orphons, were excluded from the earlier analysis of several hundred of the donors because counts were too low. A later analysis reported that several top co-occurrence clusters appeared linked to parvovirus B19, influenza, CMV and Epstein-Barr virus. Most TCR sequences were observed very rarely across donors, whereas some public TCRs were present in many individuals. An association between a missense DCLRE1C variant and V-gene and J-gene trimming of TCR beta chains was found in a later genetic analysis and replicated in an independent cohort. Roughly uniform sequencing depth across donors was assumed in presence/absence analyses, although this assumption may not hold. The study gave a list of some 150 TCR beta chains associated with cytomegalovirus. In a later analysis, most CMV-associated TCR beta chains were found to appear HLA-restricted, with HLA associations seemingly driven largely by CMV exposure. A further reported finding was that TCR beta sequences accurately predicted the HLA-A and HLA-B alleles for most subjects in the first cohort. Linkage disequilibrium might explain the correlated functional status among segregating V segments, but an unknown experimental factor could not be ruled out. A later analysis found that TCR association rates varied across HLA loci, with DRB1 alleles showing the most associated TCRs and HLA-C alleles the fewest. An earlier analysis of 450 to 750 of the donors showed that most TCR beta V segments appeared in productive rearrangements either about 87% or about 30% of the time, which broadly matched IMGT annotations. In both the original and validation cohorts, the classifier was reported to diagnose cytomegalovirus status with high specificity and sensitivity. In a later analysis, about 17,000 TCR beta sequences were associated with specific HLA alleles at a false discovery rate of 0.05. In a later genetic analysis, fewer N-insertions in productive TCRs were reported among donors in an Asian-associated ancestry cluster than the roughly 700-donor mean. The 87-base-pair reads could not distinguish some IMGT-functional V segments, including TRBV6-2 and TRBV6-3, so those segments were excluded. A group of highly shared sequence variants was considered likely to be a technical artifact of the sequencing pipeline. Only TCR beta chains were sequenced in this cohort, and the absence of alpha or paired-chain data limited detectable features. CMV serostatus was the only immune exposure information available for the cohort. Because some donors lacked HLA typing at each locus, the association tests relied only on the typed subset. According to the authors, the approach could potentially be generalized to other disease states and immunological phenotypes. Strong co-occurrence of HLA alleles, especially DR and DQ, made assigning TCR associations to individual alleles difficult. In a later analysis, HLA-associated TCR beta chains were found to be more clonally expanded and to have lower generation probabilities than equally common non-associated chains. Three of the identified cytomegalovirus-associated TCR beta chains were confirmed in vitro to be specific for cytomegalovirus antigens.

In total, 600 or so healthy bone marrow donors made up the cohort. All cohort members were sampled while nominally healthy, although unrecorded immune exposures were likely present. The donor was CMV seropositive and belonged to the group of 250 to 350 seropositive cohort members. A peripheral blood sample was collected from each donor, and TCR beta sequencing was performed on peripheral blood mononuclear cells. The Qiagen DNeasy Blood Extraction Kit was used to extract genomic DNA from the blood cell samples. A word on this clone: Its binding antigen is unknown. No much larger clone is present one base from it, and per-base qualities are unavailable.

From its cysteine to its phenylalanine, the CDR3 spans 14 amino acids. The only DNA kept is the CDR3, 42 bases in frame from the first base. The V end gives up 6 bases and the J end 12 bases, leaving 11 bases in the junction not matched to a gene. The germline V gene supplies CDR1 MNHNS and CDR2 SASEGT. Receptor libraries were prepared by the immunoSEQ multiplex PCR assay. The multiplex PCR relied on a mix of 60 forward primers for TCR Vbeta segments and 13 reverse primers for TCR Jbeta segments. Amplification of the CDR3 region of rearranged TCR beta genes was performed with a multiplex PCR assay on genomic DNA. The amplified TCR beta libraries were sequenced on the Illumina HiSeq System as 87-base-pair reads. The original methods were these. A later analysis tallied tens of millions of unique TCR beta chains across the 660 or so repertoires, and around 10 million of those chains were shared by two or more donors. To remove PCR and sequencing errors, raw reads were error-corrected and collapsed into unique sequences using a nearest-neighbor algorithm that merged closely related sequences. CDR3 sequences were aligned to IMGT reference sequences to assign V, D and J gene segments. For a sequence to be retained, a match of at least six nucleotides was required to both a V gene segment and a J gene segment. Rearrangements were called productive when the CDR3 lacked stop codons and stayed in frame with V and J; all others were non-productive. CDR3 was defined according to IMGT convention as the region running from the second conserved V-encoded cysteine to the conserved J-encoded phenylalanine. The earlier analysis of 587 of the donors excluded sequences that lacked an unambiguous match to a single V gene segment. An earlier analysis of fewer than 650 of the donors classified V segments as functional when productive rearrangements were above 56.7% and as segregating when the standard deviation between donors was above 5%. To diagnose cytomegalovirus status from the catalog of TCR beta chain sequences, a statistical classification framework was built. V and J gene assignment, in a later analysis, came from comparing TCR nucleotide sequences with IMGT/GENE-DB human TR gene sequences. A later analysis assigned CDR3 sequences and most-parsimonious VDJ recombination scenarios with the TCRdist pipeline. In a later analysis, each TCR beta chain was defined by its CDR3 amino acid sequence together with its V-gene family, and reads without a unique V-gene family were excluded. To address suspected cross-contamination and a sequencing artifact, a later analysis removed around 590 highly shared, low-generation-probability nucleotide sequences. In a later analysis, a clonal expansion index was calculated for each public chain from normalized within-repertoire ranks of inferred template counts. A later analysis computed generation probabilities with a VDJ recombination model fitted to out-of-frame rearrangements, and checked the results against IGoR. In a later analysis, hypergeometric tests were used to score TCR-TCR, TCR-HLA and TCR-CMV co-occurrence, with a repertoire-size bias correction applied to TCR pairs. In a later analysis, false discovery rates were estimated by permuting HLA or CMV assignments 20 times. In a later analysis, co-occurring TCRs were grouped with DBSCAN, and TCRdist sequence similarity was added when clustering was performed within HLA-allele-positive subsets. Co-occurrence clustering excluded repertoires with fewer than 30,000 or more than 120,000 public chains, plus five with anomalous nucleotide sharing. TCRdb stores this immuneACCESS table with in-frame sequences only. Part of the clones is absent; in the studies checked, under half of the shortfall reflects unresolved V genes, and no reason is known for the rest. V, J and clone size derive from that table, while D and trimming were established from the DNA sequence. The sample table shows roughly 55,000 clones, and approximately 71% are seen once. Together, the top ten hold under 45% of the sample.

This clonotype was obtained from a man aged 40-50 years in good health and CMV-seropositive. The receptor chain draws on TRBV6-1 and TRBJ2-1, with 10 middle bases fitting TRBD2. The sequenced material came from PBMCs. The CDR3 protein is CASRASGGPGVQFF. The DNA is TGTGCCAGCAGGGCTAGCGGGGGCCCTGGGGTGCAGTTCTTC.